This record concerns one T cell receptor beta chain sequence. In the original workflow: Nucleated cell counts were estimated from reference gene primer amplification. The repertoire was sequenced with immunoSEQ multiplex PCR; TCRdb's copy has only in-frame clones and lacks some. V and J calls and clone size are copied from that table; D and trimming were computed from the DNA. The sample shows 150,000 to 200,000 clones, approximately 86% of them seen only once. Enrolled during active infection, Seattle patients were then followed longitudinally. The source of the sample is a study of blood T cell repertoires in COVID-19. As for the study in general: Donors in the United States, Italy and Spain gave samples during acute or convalescent COVID-19. PBMCs, B-cell-depleted T cells, or T cells provided the cDNA or gDNA that made up the material.

V shed 5 bases and J 7 bases; nucleotides not matched to a gene: 13. The germline V gene encodes CDR1 KGHSH and CDR2 LQKENI. This CDR3 region has 16 residues. Material for sequencing was peripheral blood. V gene TRBV18 combines with J gene TRBJ1-2; 10 bases are a match to TRBD1. This clonotype originated in a man older than 75 with COVID-19, enrolled during active disease. The CDR3 sequence is CASSLPNRDRGLGYTF. The CDR3 DNA follows: TGTGCCAGCTCATTACCGAACCGGGACAGGGGCCTTGGCTACACCTTC.